This TCR beta chain was identified during a study of T-cell memory formation after mild COVID-19. Study-wide context: Among the donors, TCR clusters were largely specific to each donor. Findings and limits, study-wide: Cross-reactive memory apparently joined, as some responding clones appeared in pre-infection memory. Day 15 to 85 contractors were CD4/CD8 balanced; later expanders leaned CD4+.

The CDR3 is 15 amino acids. J lost 1 base, V lost 3 bases, and 2 bases had no gene match. Germline CDR1 reads SGDLS; CDR2 reads YYNGEE. This clonotype has just one count. Antigen unknown. A single record per CDR3 protein comes from TCRdb applying MiXCR to the 5' RACE reads. The sample shows 550,000 to 700,000 distinct CDR3 sequences, about 20% of them seen only once. The V gene is TRBV9, the J gene TRBJ2-7, with TRBD2 matching over 12 bases. The receptor was derived from an adult woman who had mild COVID-19 (a few samples of this study predate the infection). Cell type and time point are not known. Source material: PBMCs or a T cell subset sorted from them (not recorded which). This chain's CDR3 is CASSDTSGGSYEQYF. The CDR3 nucleotides are TGTGCCAGCAGCGACACTAGCGGGGGGTCCTACGAGCAGTACTTC.